The clone carrying this T cell receptor beta chain was seen many times. Its antigen is as yet unknown. The CDR3 runs 15 residues. CDR1 MNHEY and CDR2 SVGEGT come from the germline V gene. The J segment lost 4 bases and the V segment lost 2 bases, leaving 3 bases of the junction unmatched. The iRepertoire nested amplicon-rescue multiplex PCR amplified TCR alpha and beta CDR3s from RNA. Tissue mRNA or PBMC total RNA, about 85-400 ng, went into one-step reverse transcription and amplification. TCRdb independently ran MiXCR on the multiplex PCR reads; one entry per CDR3 protein. This table holds some 100,000 distinct CDR3 sequences, around a quarter found once. The record originates from a study of glioma-infiltrating T cells. Notes on the study in general: Non-neoplastic patients had below-expected tissue-blood divergence, while all gliomas exceeded expectation. Very few CDR3 sequences were shared between tissue and blood.

The chain carries TRBV6-2 or TRBV6-3 and TRBJ2-5; 11 bases fit TRBD1. Sequencing used glioma tissue, nonneoplastic brain tissue, or PBMCs (not recorded which). The TCR originated in a human donor with low-grade glioma or glioblastoma, undergoing nonglioma brain surgery, or in good health (not recorded which). CDR3 protein: CASSYGQGAGETQYF. The CDR3 DNA follows: TGTGCCAGCAGTTACGGACAGGGGGCGGGAGAGACCCAGTACTTC.